Detailed here is one T cell receptor beta chain. The sample belongs to a study of OX40 agonist ivuxolimab in advanced cancers. Study context: Prior checkpoint blockade (anti-PD-1, anti-PD-L1 or anti-CTLA-4) was permitted; approximately 40% had it.

This CDR3 is built from 13 residues. V lost 0 bases, J lost 3 bases, and 6 bases lay in between. Germline values: CDR1 GTSNPN, CDR2 SVGIG (reference sequence). TCRdb's table, derived via immunoSEQ multiplex PCR, lists solely in-frame clones and lacks some. The sample carries about 100,000 clones, approximately 93% recorded once. This receptor was taken from an adult with an advanced solid tumor such as melanoma, head and neck, liver or kidney cancer. The sample in question was CD4+ or CD8+ T cells sorted from blood, obtained in a trial of the OX40 agonist ivuxolimab. V usage is TRBV30 and J usage is TRBJ1-5, with D hard to call. This chain's CDR3 is CAWSVSTNQPQHF. The CDR3, as DNA: TGTGCCTGGAGTGTATCGACCAATCAGCCCCAGCATTTT.